The next 31 T cell receptor beta chains were all read from a single sample in a study of T cell repertoires in cytomegalovirus infection. These receptors' antigens are unknown. TCRdb re-derived calls from the reads in MiXCR, one entry per CDR3 protein. The sample holds 250,000 to 300,000 distinct CDR3 sequences, roughly 21% seen once. This specimen was cultured PBMCs, taken from culture after CMV antigen stimulation. These receptor sequences come from a human donor in good health (CMV status not recorded). Some clones in this sample may be carry-over from other donors' samples.

This chain links TRBV6-2 or TRBV6-3 with TRBJ2-1; 8 nucleotides agree with TRBD1. The germline CDR1 and CDR2 sequences are MNHEY and SVGEGT. The CDR3 sequence is 13 residues long. After removal of 10 bases from V and 8 bases from J, the junction contained 10 bases not matched to a gene. CDR3 sequence (DNA): TGTGCCACCCAGACAGGGGCGAAAGATGAGCAGTTCTTC. Its protein product is CATQTGAKDEQFF.

The chain joins TRBV10-3 to TRBJ1-2, with 7 bases matching TRBD1. Germline CDR1 reads ENHRY; CDR2 reads SYGVKD. CDR3 length: 16 amino acids. V was clipped by 0 bases and J by 1 base; unmatched bases: 5. CDR3 protein: CAISESEGAINYGYTF. For the CDR3, the DNA is TGTGCCATCAGTGAGTCGGAGGGGGCGATTAACTATGGCTACACCTTC.

The V call is TRBV4-1, the J call TRBJ2-3; a possible D gene is TRBD1 (6 bases). The CDR3 loop spans 16 amino acids. Germline loops: CDR1 MGHRA, CDR2 YSYEKL. Trimming pared 1 base from V and 2 bases from J, leaving 13 bases between. The CDR3 DNA follows: TGCGCCAGCAGCCAAGCCGGGACAACCAACACAGATACGCAGTATTTT. It translates to CASSQAGTTNTDTQYF.

This clonotype was observed many times. CDR3 loop: CASSLEGQFDGYTF. The CDR3 nucleotides are TGTGCCAGCAGCTTAGAGGGACAGTTCGACGGCTACACCTTC. The V and J genes are TRBV7-2 and TRBJ1-2; the match to TRBD1 covers 7 bases. There are 14 residues in the CDR3. J was trimmed by 8 bases and V by 1 base; bases with no gene match: 7. The germline V gene has CDR1 SGHTA and CDR2 FQGNSA.

This clonotype has just a few counts. This chain links TRBV28 with TRBJ1-5; D perhaps matches TRBD1 (5 bases). V was clipped by 6 bases and J by 1 base, with 16 bases between them. Germline V gene lookup returns CDR1 MDHEN and CDR2 SYDVKM. CDR3 length equals 16 residues. CDR3 loop: CASSRALGVSNQPQHF. In DNA form, the CDR3 reads TGTGCCAGCAGCCGCGCCCTAGGGGTGAGCAATCAGCCCCAGCATTTT. Supplemented by reference TRBV28 and TRBJ1-5, the full variable domain reads DVKVTQSSRYLVKRTGEKVFLECVQDMDHENMFWYRQDPGLGLRLIYFSYDVKMKEKGDIPEGYSVSREKKERFSLILESASTNQTSMYLCASSRALGVSNQPQHFGDGTRLSIL.

The rearrangement joins TRBV19 to TRBJ2-1; 9 positions match TRBD2. With 4 bases clipped from V and 11 bases from J, the junction kept 9 bases outside the gene matches. The CDR3 runs to 14 residues. CDR1 and CDR2 from the germline V gene are LNHDA and SQIVND (reference sequence). In DNA, the CDR3 is TGTGCCAGTAGTAAGCGGGAGGCTTTCTATCAGCAGTTCTTC. The encoded protein is CASSKREAFYQQFF.

The chain has TRBV19 and TRBJ2-1, with TRBD2 matching 10 bases. Trimming cost V 6 bases and J 5 bases; bases outside gene matches: 7. The CDR3 totals 15 residues. Per the germline V gene, CDR1 is LNHDA and CDR2 is SQIVND (reference sequence). The DNA of the CDR3 is TGTGCCAGTAGCCGTCGGACTAGCGGAGACAATGAGCAGTTCTTC. It specifies CASSRRTSGDNEQFF.

In its sample, this clonotype was seen a few times. The chain links TRBV12-3 or TRBV12-4 to TRBJ2-7, with TRBD1 as a possible D gene (6 bases). The V and J ends lost 5 bases and 6 bases respectively, with 8 bases between them. This CDR3 is 11 amino acids long. In nucleotides, the CDR3 is TGTGCCAGCAGTGTACAGGGCGAGCAGTACTTC. Translated, it gives CASSVQGEQYF.

The J gene is TRBJ1-1, the V gene TRBV10-2; TRBD1 matches at 7 bases. The junction had 5 bases not matched to a gene; V was cut back by 6 bases and J by 4 bases. Germline CDR1 is WSHSY and CDR2 is SAAADI. The CDR3 has 13 amino acids. The CDR3, as DNA: TGCGCCAGCAGACAGACAGGGCCCACTGAAGCTTTCTTT. The encoded protein is CASRQTGPTEAFF.

This rearrangement joins TRBV9 to TRBJ2-5; 10 positions match TRBD2. The J segment lost 1 base and the V segment lost 2 bases, leaving 8 bases of the junction unmatched. Germline V lookup: CDR1 SGDLS, CDR2 YYNGEE. The CDR3 runs to 17 residues. The CDR3 here is CASSVGLASTGQETQYF. In DNA, the CDR3 is TGTGCCAGCAGCGTGGGACTAGCGTCGACCGGCCAAGAGACCCAGTACTTC.

This clonotype was seen more than once but under ten times. V is TRBV19 and J is TRBJ1-5; D is undetermined. Germline loops: CDR1 LNHDA, CDR2 SQIVND (reference sequence). The CDR3 is made up of 14 amino acids. CDR3 loop: CAGAAGYSNQPQHF. CDR3 nucleotides: TGTGCGGGTGCCGCTGGGTATAGCAATCAGCCCCAGCATTTT.

This clonotype has just a few counts. This chain links TRBV7-6 with TRBJ2-7; 7 nucleotides match TRBD2. CDR1 SGHVS and CDR2 FNYEAQ come from the germline V gene. This CDR3 is built from 14 residues. The V gene end was trimmed by 4 bases and the J gene end by 6 bases; junction bases not matched to a gene: 9. CDR3 amino acids: CASSWEGLATEQYF. CDR3 coding DNA: TGTGCCAGCAGCTGGGAGGGGCTGGCGACCGAGCAGTACTTC.

J is TRBJ2-3 and V is TRBV6-2 or TRBV6-3; TRBD2 is a possible D gene (6 bases). Trimming shortened V by 4 bases and J by 5 bases, and 13 bases separated the two germline ends. This CDR3 contains 14 residues. Germline V lookup: CDR1 MNHEY, CDR2 SVGEGT. The DNA of the CDR3 is TGTGCCAGCAGTTGGGACTCGCACGGAGATACGCAGTATTTT. Translated, it gives CASSWDSHGDTQYF.

This clonotype turned up a few times. The chain has TRBV24-1 and TRBJ2-3; D ambiguous. This CDR3 comprises 14 residues. Looked up from germline, CDR1 is KGHDR and CDR2 is SFDVKD. Deletions cut 5 bases from V and 4 bases from J, with 12 bases between. For the CDR3, the DNA is TGTGCCACCAGTGCATCGGGTGTCTCAGATACGCAGTATTTT. Encoded protein: CATSASGVSDTQYF.

The table lists this clonotype with many counts. The chain combines TRBV27 with TRBJ2-1, with D possibly being TRBD2 (6 bases). From germline, CDR1 is MNHEY and CDR2 SMNVEV (reference sequence). The CDR3 runs 19 residues. Deletions cut 0 bases from V and 4 bases from J, with 22 bases between. This chain's CDR3 is CASSLSRGEGSGSYNEQFF. DNA of the CDR3: TGTGCCAGCAGTTTATCGCGAGGGGAAGGGAGCGGGTCTTACAATGAGCAGTTCTTC.

The chain uses TRBV20-1 and TRBJ2-3; D is ambiguous. The CDR3 is 14 amino acids. The V and J ends lost 0 bases and 0 bases respectively, with 7 bases between them. CDR1 DFQATT and CDR2 SNEGSKA come from the germline V gene (reference sequence). The CDR3 is CSARDRQSTDTQYF. The CDR3 region has the DNA TGCAGTGCTAGAGATCGGCAGAGCACAGATACGCAGTATTTT.

This clonotype was seen a handful of times. The J gene is TRBJ1-1, the V gene TRBV20-1; D might be TRBD1 (6 bases). Germline V gives CDR1 DFQATT, CDR2 SNEGSKA (reference sequence). The CDR3 is 13 residues long. Trimming took 5 bases from V and 1 from J, leaving 11 bases between them. CDR3 nucleotide sequence: TGCAGTGCTTCCGGGGACAAGAACACTGAAGCTTTCTTT. Translation gives CSASGDKNTEAFF.

This clonotype showed up just a few times. The chain links TRBV28 to TRBJ1-2; D gene ambiguous. Germline lookup yields CDR1 MDHEN and CDR2 SYDVKM. CDR3 length: 14 amino acids. V was cut by 3 bases and J by 4 bases, with 12 bases left in between. CDR3 DNA sequence: TGTGCCAGCAGTTTTGAAGGGTACTCCTATGGCTACACCTTC. Protein sequence: CASSFEGYSYGYTF.

The chain's CDR3 is CASSRWTSGRAYNEQFF. Written as DNA, the CDR3 is TGTGCCAGCAGTAGATGGACTAGCGGGAGGGCCTACAATGAGCAGTTCTTC. The chain carries TRBV27 and TRBJ2-1; 15 bases are shared with TRBD2. Germline V gene lookup returns CDR1 MNHEY and CDR2 SMNVEV (reference sequence). The ends lost 5 bases at V and 2 bases at J; junction bases unmatched: 4. CDR3 size: 17 residues.

The chain recombines TRBV20-1 with TRBJ1-5; TRBD1 might be the D (6 bases). The CDR3 consists of 18 residues. In germline, CDR1 is DFQATT, CDR2 SNEGSKA (reference sequence). Trimming cost V 5 bases and J 2 bases, with 25 bases left between them. CDR3 sequence (DNA): TGCAGTGCTCCTATTGGGCCTAGGGGGACTGAGGGCAATCAGCCCCAGCATTTT. It encodes CSAPIGPRGTEGNQPQHF.

The V gene is TRBV15, the J gene TRBJ2-7, with 8 nucleotides matching TRBD2. V dropped 5 bases and J dropped 3; count of bases not matched to a gene: 6. The CDR3 runs 14 residues. The V gene's germline CDR1 is LNHNV and CDR2 YYDKDF (reference sequence). CDR3 residues: CATSASGSIYEQYV. The CDR3, as DNA: TGTGCCACCAGCGCTAGCGGGTCCATCTACGAGCAGTACGTC.

The V gene is TRBV4-1, the J gene TRBJ1-3; tentative D call: TRBD1 (5 bases). Germline CDR1 and CDR2: MGHRA and YSYEKL. The V end was cut by 1 base, the J end by 4 bases, with 11 bases between. The CDR3 runs 15 residues. CDR3 region: CASSQVGGSGNTIYF. CDR3 sequence (DNA): TGCGCCAGCAGCCAAGTGGGGGGTTCAGGAAACACCATATATTTT.

The J gene is TRBJ2-3, the V gene TRBV4-3, with D uncertain. V was shortened by 0 bases and J by 1 base, with 11 bases between the two germline ends. Germline CDR1 reads LGHNA; CDR2 reads YSLEER. This CDR3 is 16 amino acids long. In nucleotides, the CDR3 is TGCGCCAGCAGCCAAGATCAATGGGCCGGCACAGATACGCAGTATTTT. It specifies CASSQDQWAGTDTQYF.

The CDR3 DNA is TGCGCCAGCAGCTTGGGGGCGGGGGGCATGAACACTGAAGCTTTCTTT. Amino acid sequence: CASSLGAGGMNTEAFF. This chain connects TRBV5-1 to TRBJ1-1; a weak D match, TRBD1 (6 bases). V lost 0 bases and J lost 0, with 12 bases in between. Germline V gene lookup returns CDR1 SGHRS and CDR2 YFSETQ. This CDR3 comprises 16 residues.

The chain couples TRBV3-1 to TRBJ1-5; no firm D call. From germline, CDR1 is LGHDT and CDR2 YNNKEL (reference sequence). V was cut by 4 bases and J by 5 bases, with 9 bases left in between. The CDR3 contains 13 residues. The CDR3 spells CASSRERDQPQHF. The CDR3 bases are TGTGCCAGCAGCCGGGAGCGAGATCAGCCCCAGCATTTT.

This chain uses TRBV24-1 with TRBJ1-5; D not certain. Germline V gene sequence: CDR1 KGHDR, CDR2 SFDVKD. The V end lost 4 bases, the J end lost 4 bases, and 10 bases lay between the germline ends. The CDR3 is 14 amino acids. The CDR3 nucleotides are TGTGCCACCAGTGACCTCAGTGTTAATCAGCCCCAGCATTTT. Its protein product is CATSDLSVNQPQHF.

This rearrangement joins TRBV4-3 to TRBJ2-3; D not resolved. This CDR3 comprises 14 residues. Trimming took off 1 base at V and 4 bases at J, with 9 bases between the two ends. Looked up from germline, CDR1 is LGHNA and CDR2 is YSLEER. CDR3 loop: CASSQAGRADTQYF. The DNA for the CDR3 is TGCGCCAGCAGCCAAGCAGGCCGGGCAGATACGCAGTATTTT.

This chain connects TRBV4-1 to TRBJ2-1; 11 bases are a match to TRBD2. The CDR3 extends over 17 amino acids. Germline V gene data show CDR1 as MGHRA and CDR2 as YSYEKL. J lost 4 bases, V lost 3 bases, and 8 bases had no gene match. The CDR3 DNA sequence: TGCGCCAGCAGCCAGGACCTGACTAGCGGGGCTTACAATGAGCAGTTCTTC. It specifies CASSQDLTSGAYNEQFF.

This clonotype has only a few counts. The rearrangement links TRBV5-6 to TRBJ1-2; maybe TRBD1 (5 bases). The CDR3 has 14 residues. Germline loops: CDR1 SGHDT, CDR2 YYEEEE. Trimming left V 0 bases short and J 3 bases short, with 9 bases between. The CDR3 DNA sequence: TGTGCCAGCAGCTTGGGGGGGATCTACTATGGCTACACCTTC. Encoded protein: CASSLGGIYYGYTF. Based on the CDR3 plus reference TRBV5-6 and TRBJ1-2, the full variable domain is DAGVTQSPTHLIKTRGQQVTLRCSPKSGHDTVSWYQQALGQGPQFIFQYYEEEERQRGNFPDRFSGHQFPNYSSELNVNALLLGDSALYLCASSLGGIYYGYTFGSGTRLTVV.

This clonotype was seen a handful of times. The CDR3 protein is CASSGTGRGYNQPQHF. The CDR3 nucleotides read TGTGCCAGCAGCGGGACAGGGCGGGGGTACAATCAGCCCCAGCATTTT. The chain employs TRBV6-2 or TRBV6-3 and TRBJ1-5; TRBD1 matches at 9 bases. The CDR3 extends over 16 amino acids. The junction had 9 bases not matched to a gene; V was cut back by 6 bases and J by 3 bases. Germline-derived CDR1 and CDR2 are MNHEY and SVGEGT.

The V gene is TRBV6-5, the J gene TRBJ1-4; D might be TRBD1 (6 bases). Trimming took off 4 bases at V and 3 bases at J, with 12 bases between the two ends. The CDR3 consists of 15 residues. Germline V CDR1 and CDR2: MNHEY, SVGAGI. Here the CDR3 reads CASSFTGLSNEKLFF. In DNA form, the CDR3 reads TGTGCCAGCAGTTTTACAGGGTTGTCTAATGAAAAACTGTTTTTT.